These 28 T cell receptor beta chains were all obtained from the same sample, sequenced in a study of immune evolution from preneoplasia to lung adenocarcinoma (dated by TCRdb to 2020 to 2023). Libraries were constructed by the immunoSEQ multiplex PCR assay. The source is immuneACCESS, and TCRdb retained only in-frame sequences with V and J called. Part of the clones is not carried over; for the studies checked, unresolved V genes explain less than half of this, and the remainder is unexplained. Present in this sample are 4,500 to 6,500 clones, 80% of which were seen just once. 11% of the sample goes to the ten largest clones. The specimen was FFPE minimally invasive lung adenocarcinoma tissue. This sample's cell subset or site label indicates: micro-invasive lung adenocarcinoma (MIA). All receptors come from a person between 60 and 80 years old with lung adenocarcinoma.

In this sample, this clone turned up a few times. V and J are TRBV30 and TRBJ1-3, with no clear D. The CDR3 extends over 12 amino acids. Trimming removed 4 bases from V and 2 bases from J, with 6 bases in between. CDR1 and CDR2 (germline): GTSNPN, SVGIG (reference sequence). DNA of the CDR3: TGTGCCTGGAAAAGGGCTGGAAACACCATATATTTT. Its protein product is CAWKRAGNTIYF.

The chain has TRBV5-1 and TRBJ2-3; TRBD2 is a possible D gene (5 bases). The V gene lost 4 bases and the J gene lost 8 bases, with 14 bases spanning the gap. The length of the CDR3 is 13 residues. CDR1 and CDR2 (germline): SGHRS, YFSETQ. CDR3 in amino acids: CASSLSAAGTQYF. In nucleotides, the CDR3 is TGCGCCAGCAGCCTAAGTGCCGCGGGTACGCAGTATTTT.

With regard to this clone: Relative to the germline gene, one junction end is altered; a read error may explain this. This sequence joins TRBV19 and TRBJ2-4; TRBD1 agrees at 11 bases. The CDR3 runs to 12 residues. CDR1 and CDR2 (germline): LNHDA, SQIVND (reference sequence). The CDR3 DNA follows: TGTGCCAGTAGTCCGAGGACAGGGGGCATGCACTTC. Translated: CASSPRTGGMHF.

The CDR3 DNA reads TGTGCCATCAGTGAGTCGCGGAATGCGGGGGAAGGCTACACCTTC. It translates to CAISESRNAGEGYTF. The V gene is TRBV10-3, the J gene TRBJ1-2; a weak D match, TRBD1 (5 bases). Germline V lookup: CDR1 ENHRY, CDR2 SYGVKD. The V and J ends lost 0 bases and 8 bases respectively, with 16 bases between them. The CDR3 is 15 amino acids.

This clone was seen just once. Here the CDR3 DNA reads TGTGCCAGCAGCGTAGGAAGGGTGGAGAATGAGCAGTTCTTC. Amino acid sequence: CASSVGRVENEQFF. The rearrangement links TRBV9 to TRBJ2-1; D is undetermined. The CDR3 sequence is 14 residues long. CDR1 and CDR2 from the germline V gene are SGDLS and YYNGEE. V was trimmed by 0 bases and J by 7 bases, leaving 11 bases between them.

This rearrangement joins TRBV29-1 to TRBJ2-2, with 13 bases fitting TRBD2. CDR3 length equals 18 residues. Trimming cost V 0 bases and J 4 bases; bases outside gene matches: 8. The germline V gene encodes CDR1 SQVTM and CDR2 ANQGSEA. Here the CDR3 reads CSVEDGRLAGGSTGELFF. CDR3 nucleotide sequence: TGCAGCGTTGAAGATGGAAGACTAGCGGGAGGTAGCACCGGGGAGCTGTTTTTT.

This clone was observed a few times. CDR3 coding DNA: TGTGCCAGCAGCTTCGCACGAAATGGGGGCTCTGGCTACACCTTC. Its protein is CASSFARNGGSGYTF. This chain uses TRBV11-2 with TRBJ1-2; tentatively, D is TRBD1 (6 bases). Germline V CDR1 and CDR2: SGHAT, FQNNGV. Trimming shortened V by 3 bases and J by 7 bases, and 18 bases separated the two germline ends. The CDR3 totals 15 residues.

The chain combines TRBV29-1 with TRBJ2-7; possibly TRBD1 or TRBD2 for D (5 bases each). V lost 0 bases and J 7 bases, leaving 16 bases between the germline ends. CDR1 is SQVTM, CDR2 ANQGSEA, per germline. The CDR3 totals 14 residues. The CDR3 DNA is TGCAGCGTTGAAGATTCAGGGACGGAGAGGGAGCAGTACTTC. It encodes CSVEDSGTEREQYF.

V and J are TRBV5-6 and TRBJ1-2; D uncertain. Germline V gene data show CDR1 as SGHDT and CDR2 as YYEEEE. CDR3 length: 12 amino acids. The V and J ends lost 7 bases and 14 bases respectively, with 21 bases between them. The CDR3 DNA follows: TGTGCCAGCGCGACGGACGGCCCTATCCAAACCTTC. This translates into CASATDGPIQTF.

Here the CDR3 DNA reads TGTGCCAGCAGTGTACCTAACCGCGGAGGCTACACCTTC. Translation: CASSVPNRGGYTF. V is TRBV6-1 and J is TRBJ1-2; no reliable D call. The CDR3 spans 13 residues. Germline V gives CDR1 MNHNS, CDR2 SASEGT. V lost 4 bases, J lost 8 bases, and 14 bases lay in between.

This chain joins TRBV2 and TRBJ2-2; D is unclear. The CDR3 runs to 11 residues. Trimming took off 3 bases at V and 7 bases at J, with 3 bases between the two ends. CDR1 and CDR2 (germline): SNHLY, FYNNEI. CDR3 sequence (DNA): TGTGCCAGCAGTGAGCACGGGGAGCTGTTTTTT. Amino acids: CASSEHGELFF.

V gene TRBV30 combines with J gene TRBJ2-5; D remains ambiguous. The CDR3 loop spans 13 amino acids. The V end lost 3 bases, the J end lost 4 bases, and 12 bases lay between the germline ends. CDR1 is GTSNPN, CDR2 SVGIG, per germline (reference sequence). CDR3 sequence (DNA): TGTGCCTGGAGACCCGCCATGGTAGAGACCCAGTACTTC. Translation: CAWRPAMVETQYF.

The V gene is TRBV4-1, the J gene TRBJ1-5; the D is unclear. V was clipped by 2 bases and J by 6 bases, with 14 bases between them. The CDR3 extends over 15 amino acids. CDR1 and CDR2 (germline): MGHRA, YSYEKL. CDR3 in DNA: TGCGCCAGCAGCCAAAAGCCGGGAGGAACTCAGCCCCAGCATTTT. Its protein is CASSQKPGGTQPQHF.

This clone was counted between two and nine times. This chain joins TRBV28 and TRBJ1-2, with D possibly being TRBD1 (6 bases). Germline CDR1 reads MDHEN; CDR2 reads SYDVKM. Trimming pared 6 bases from V and 8 bases from J, leaving 19 bases between. This CDR3 region has 14 residues. The CDR3 coding sequence is TGTGCCAGCAGCCCGGACGGACGGAGGGGGGGCTACACCTTC. It codes for CASSPDGRRGGYTF.

V gene TRBV6-1 combines with J gene TRBJ2-2, with D possibly matching TRBD2 (5 bases). The germline V and J ends were trimmed by 4 bases and 4 bases, with 10 bases remaining between them. CDR3 length equals 14 residues. Germline CDR1 is MNHNS and CDR2 is SASEGT. The CDR3 bases are TGTGCCAGCAGTGTGCGGAGGAGCACCGGGGAGCTGTTTTTT. Translated: CASSVRRSTGELFF.

V is TRBV7-9 and J is TRBJ2-7; possibly TRBD1 or TRBD2 for D (5 bases each). The V gene's germline CDR1 is SEHNR and CDR2 FQNEAQ (reference sequence). The CDR3 loop spans 13 amino acids. V lost 5 bases, J lost 3 bases, and 11 bases lay in between. The CDR3 coding sequence is TGTGCCAGCAGCCGGGGCTCATACTACGAGCAGTACTTC. Residues: CASSRGSYYEQYF.

This chain uses TRBV19 with TRBJ2-1; tentative D call: TRBD1 (5 bases). Germline lookup yields CDR1 LNHDA and CDR2 SQIVND (reference sequence). The CDR3 runs 15 residues. V was pared by 0 bases and J by 9 bases, with 15 bases between. The CDR3 loop reads CASSIDPRGRGEQFF. DNA of the CDR3: TGTGCCAGTAGTATAGACCCAAGGGGAAGAGGTGAGCAGTTCTTC.

This clone was seen a single time. This sequence joins TRBV4-1 and TRBJ1-1; D ambiguous. V was clipped by 2 bases and J by 3 bases, with 10 bases between them. Germline-derived CDR1 and CDR2 are MGHRA and YSYEKL. The CDR3 consists of 14 residues. The CDR3 region is CASSQTDIDTEAFF. The CDR3 DNA reads TGCGCCAGCAGCCAAACAGACATCGACACTGAAGCTTTCTTT.

The rearrangement joins TRBV19 to TRBJ2-2; D remains unclear. This CDR3 comprises 18 residues. The germline V and J ends were trimmed by 4 bases and 7 bases, with 25 bases remaining between them. Germline V gives CDR1 LNHDA, CDR2 SQIVND (reference sequence). CDR3: CASSRWESLPIKDGELFF. In nucleotides, the CDR3 is TGTGCCAGTAGTAGGTGGGAAAGCCTCCCGATTAAGGACGGGGAGCTGTTTTTT.

This chain joins TRBV7-2 and TRBJ2-7; D tentatively reads TRBD1 or TRBD2 (6 bases each). This CDR3 contains 13 residues. Germline lookup yields CDR1 SGHTA and CDR2 FQGNSA. Trimming shortened V by 5 bases and J by 6 bases, and 14 bases separated the two germline ends. This chain's CDR3 is CASSLVGGGEQYF. For the CDR3, the DNA is TGTGCCAGCAGCCTCGTCGGGGGCGGCGAGCAGTACTTC.

The rearrangement joins TRBV12-5 to TRBJ1-1; weak D call: TRBD1 (6 bases). The germline V and J ends were trimmed by 2 bases and 5 bases, with 15 bases remaining between them. Germline-derived CDR1 and CDR2 are LGHNT and FRNRAP. The CDR3 extends over 15 amino acids. The CDR3 loop reads CASGLLTGSGTEAFF. The CDR3 DNA reads TGTGCTAGTGGTTTGTTAACAGGGAGTGGGACTGAAGCTTTCTTT.

This clone was recorded once. The chain recombines TRBV19 with TRBJ2-1; 8 bases align to TRBD1. The J segment lost 9 bases and the V segment lost 4 bases, leaving 5 bases of the junction unmatched. The CDR3 is 13 amino acids. CDR1 is LNHDA and CDR2 is SQIVND in the germline V gene (reference sequence). As DNA, the CDR3 is TGTGCCAGTAGTACCGGACAGGGCTCTGAGCAGTTCTTC. Protein sequence: CASSTGQGSEQFF.

The CDR3 region is CASSQGQGRGYTF. The CDR3 bases are TGTGCCAGCAGTCAAGGACAGGGCCGCGGCTACACCTTC. The V call is TRBV6-6, the J call TRBJ1-2; 8 bases fit TRBD1. The CDR3 is 13 residues long. Germline lookup yields CDR1 MNHNY and CDR2 SVGAGI (reference sequence). After removal of 5 bases from V and 8 bases from J, the junction contained 7 bases not matched to a gene.

This chain links TRBV18 with TRBJ1-1; D gene ambiguous. Germline CDR1 KGHSH, CDR2 LQKENI. Trimming removed 0 bases at V and 6 bases at J, with 8 bases between. This CDR3 has 13 residues. CDR3 DNA: TGTGCCAGCTCACCACCTAGGGCCGCTGAAGCTTTCTTT. Protein: CASSPPRAAEAFF.

The chain combines TRBV7-2 with TRBJ2-5; D not certain. The CDR3 length is 15 residues. V was shortened by 5 bases and J by 0 bases, with 13 bases between the two germline ends. CDR1 and CDR2 from the germline V gene are SGHTA and FQGNSA. CDR3 sequence reads: CASSLRRANQETQYF. The CDR3 coding sequence is TGTGCCAGCAGCCTACGACGGGCGAACCAAGAGACCCAGTACTTC.

The chain has TRBV14 and TRBJ2-5, with D possibly being TRBD1 or TRBD2 (5 bases each). The length of the CDR3 is 13 residues. Trimming removed 3 bases at V and 7 bases at J, with 12 bases between. Germline V gene lookup returns CDR1 SGHDN and CDR2 FVKESK. The CDR3 bases are TGTGCCAGCAGCCAGCTAGCTGGGGGGACCCAGTACTTC. The encoded protein is CASSQLAGGTQYF.

The chain has TRBV4-1 and TRBJ1-5, with a possible D match to TRBD1 (6 bases). Per the germline V gene, CDR1 is MGHRA and CDR2 is YSYEKL. V was clipped by 1 base and J by 7 bases, with 11 bases between them. The CDR3 has 14 amino acids. CDR3 sequence: CASSQGQVGQPQHF. The CDR3 bases are TGCGCCAGCAGCCAAGGACAGGTGGGACAGCCCCAGCATTTT.

This clone was seen only a few times. The chain uses TRBV4-1 and TRBJ1-5; 7 nucleotides align to TRBD1. There are 16 residues in the CDR3. In germline, CDR1 is MGHRA, CDR2 YSYEKL. V gave up 4 bases and J gave up 2 bases; unmatched junction bases: 8. The CDR3 is CASSPVRTGGNQPQHF. In DNA form, the CDR3 reads TGCGCCAGCAGCCCAGTTCGAACAGGGGGCAATCAGCCCCAGCATTTT.